This TCR beta chain appears in the sequencing data of a study of T cell responses to AZD1222 COVID-19 vaccine. Study-wide results and limits: Researchers took repertoire samples only after the peak T cell response had come.

TCRdb's table, derived via immunoSEQ multiplex PCR, lists solely in-frame clones and lacks some. The sample carries about 140,000 clones, just over 85% recorded once. The ends were cut back, 5 bases at V and 4 bases at J, with 11 bases in the middle. Germline V gene lookup returns CDR1 SGHRS and CDR2 YFSETQ. The CDR3 loop spans 13 amino acids. This clone appeared a single time. Antigen: not known. The sequencing here drew on peripheral blood, taken on day 0 of AZD1222 vaccination. The TCR originated in an adult in good health. This chain uses TRBV5-1 with TRBJ2-3, with no clear D. DNA for the CDR3: TGCGCCAGCAGAGGAAGTTTCGCAGATACGCAGTATTTT. This gives the protein CASRGSFADTQYF.